This TCR beta chain appears in the sequencing data of a study of T cell clones after liver transplantation. The study, taken as a whole, reports: Graft donor-reactive T cells may have migrated into the graft rather than being deleted. A larger donor-reactive than third-party decline suggested partial antigen-specific deletion. Post-transplant, graft-donor-reactive CD4 TCRbeta sequences in blood dropped significantly in most of the 8 subjects.

In this sample, this clone turned up once. As yet, its antigen is unknown. Data came from immunoSEQ multiplex PCR; TCRdb stores just in-frame clones and leaves some out. The top ten clones hold approximately 0.88% of a sample with under 150,000 clones, 90% of them seen once. Sorting of unstimulated PBMCs yielded separate CD3+CD4+ and CD3+CD8+ fractions. The receptor comes from a human patient who received a liver transplant. Some of the T cells might come from the graft donor. Sequencing used CD4+ T cells from blood, obtained 12 months after liver transplant.

Written as DNA, the CDR3 is TGTGCCTGGAGGGCGGGCAGGGGGCACTACGAGCAGTACTTC. Translating gives CAWRAGRGHYEQYF. V usage is TRBV30 and J usage is TRBJ2-7; 8 positions agree with TRBD1. In germline, CDR1 is GTSNPN, CDR2 SVGIG (reference sequence). V lost 3 bases and J lost 3; bases outside the gene matches: 7. This CDR3 has 14 amino acids.